The 26 T cell receptor beta chains presented below share a single source sample, sequenced in a study of cytomegalovirus exposure and HLA in healthy donors. The primer mix had 60 Vbeta and 13 Jbeta primers. Some clones are missing from TCRdb's copy, which holds only in-frame ones; the method was immunoSEQ multiplex PCR. The sample records some 170,000 clones, 55% to 75% being singletons. The sample comprised PBMCs. The receptors were gathered from a human donor in good health.

J is TRBJ1-2 and V is TRBV14; TRBD1 is a possible D gene (6 bases). The germline gives CDR1 SGHDN, CDR2 FVKESK. The length of the CDR3 is 18 residues. The V and J ends lost 0 bases and 2 bases respectively, with 19 bases between them. DNA for the CDR3: TGTGCCAGCAGCCAAGACTCCCTCGGACCGGGACAAAACTATGGCTACACCTTC. Translated, it gives CASSQDSLGPGQNYGYTF.

The chain joins TRBV14 to TRBJ1-6, with 7 nucleotides matching TRBD1. Germline V gene lookup returns CDR1 SGHDN and CDR2 FVKESK. The CDR3 contains 14 residues. The trim removed 0 bases at V and 9 bases at J, leaving 2 bases unmatched. The CDR3 bases are TGTGCCAGCAGCCAAGAGGCAGGGGGTTCACCCCTCCACTTT. Translating it yields CASSQEAGGSPLHF.

This clone was observed a handful of times. V usage is TRBV6-1 and J usage is TRBJ1-1, with a possible D match to TRBD1 (6 bases). The CDR3 loop spans 14 amino acids. The V end was cut by 7 bases, the J end by 5 bases, with 17 bases between. The germline V gene encodes CDR1 MNHNS and CDR2 SASEGT. CDR3 residues: CASTSNRQGTEAFF. The CDR3 nucleotides read TGTGCCAGCACTTCCAATCGGCAGGGGACTGAAGCTTTCTTT.

The chain joins TRBV5-1 to TRBJ1-6; D perhaps matches TRBD1 (6 bases). Germline V gene lookup returns CDR1 SGHRS and CDR2 YFSETQ. Trimming pared 1 base from V and 8 bases from J, leaving 13 bases between. This CDR3 region has 15 residues. Written as DNA, the CDR3 is TGCGCCAGCAGCTTGACGCGGGGGGCGGATTCACCCCTCCACTTT. Protein product: CASSLTRGADSPLHF.

The rearrangement joins TRBV9 to TRBJ1-4; 10 bases align to TRBD1. The CDR3 runs 14 residues. CDR1 SGDLS and CDR2 YYNGEE come from the germline V gene. J was trimmed by 10 bases and V by 4 bases; bases with no gene match: 7. CDR3 amino acids: CASSKTGGEVKLFF. In DNA form, the CDR3 reads TGTGCCAGCAGCAAGACAGGGGGCGAGGTAAAACTGTTTTTT.

The V call is TRBV7-2, the J call TRBJ2-4, with 7 bases identical to TRBD1. Germline V lookup: CDR1 SGHTA, CDR2 FQGNSA. The CDR3 spans 18 residues. V lost 1 base, J lost 0 bases, and 9 bases stayed unmatched. The CDR3 reads CASSLVGPGQIAKNIQYF. In DNA, the CDR3 is TGTGCCAGCAGCTTAGTGGGGCCGGGACAGATAGCCAAAAACATTCAGTACTTC.

In DNA form, the CDR3 reads TGTGCCACCCGAACACCAGGGGGCGCTTCGACTGAAGCTTTCTTT. Its translation is CATRTPGGASTEAFF. This chain joins TRBV2 and TRBJ1-1, with 8 bases fitting TRBD1. The V gene's germline CDR1 is SNHLY and CDR2 FYNNEI. Losses at the gene ends were 10 bases for V and 5 bases for J; bases not matched to a gene: 15. This CDR3 comprises 15 residues.

The rearrangement uses TRBV9 and TRBJ2-2; 8 nucleotides align to TRBD2. The CDR3 loop spans 16 amino acids. Germline V CDR1 and CDR2: SGDLS, YYNGEE. J was trimmed by 0 bases and V by 2 bases; bases with no gene match: 3. The CDR3 sequence is CASSVERGTNTGELFF. The CDR3 bases are TGTGCCAGCAGCGTTGAGCGGGGGACGAACACCGGGGAGCTGTTTTTT. The whole variable domain, remainder taken from reference TRBV9 and TRBJ2-2, is DSGVTQTPKHLITATGQRVTLRCSPRSGDLSVYWYQQSLDQGLQFLIQYYNGEERAKGNILERFSAQQFPDLHSELNLSSLELGDSALYFCASSVERGTNTGELFFGEGSRLTVL.

The chain is built from TRBV2 and TRBJ1-1; 7 bases align to TRBD1. The CDR3 consists of 15 residues. The germline gives CDR1 SNHLY, CDR2 FYNNEI. V lost 4 bases, J lost 0 bases, and 5 bases stayed unmatched. CDR3 in DNA: TGTGCCAGCAGTGGCCGGGACAGAATGAACACTGAAGCTTTCTTT. Translated: CASSGRDRMNTEAFF.

The chain uses TRBV6-5 and TRBJ1-2; a possible D gene is TRBD1 (5 bases). Germline V gives CDR1 MNHEY, CDR2 SVGAGI. Trimming pared 0 bases from V and 9 bases from J, leaving 17 bases between. The length of the CDR3 is 15 residues. This CDR3 is CASSYSGSTASRYTF. As DNA, the CDR3 is TGTGCCAGCAGTTACTCAGGATCGACAGCGAGTCGCTACACCTTC.

The J gene is TRBJ2-5, the V gene TRBV9; maybe TRBD2 (6 bases). The ends were cut back, 4 bases at V and 1 base at J, with 17 bases in the middle. The CDR3 contains 16 residues. Germline assignment: CDR1 SGDLS and CDR2 YYNGEE. The CDR3 DNA reads as TGTGCCAGCAGCCCCCGCGCGGGACTCCTCCAAGAGACCCAGTACTTC. Protein product: CASSPRAGLLQETQYF.

This sequence joins TRBV10-3 and TRBJ2-7; TRBD2 agrees at 15 bases. Losses at the gene ends were 2 bases for V and 1 base for J; bases not matched to a gene: 3. Germline values: CDR1 ENHRY, CDR2 SYGVKD. The length of the CDR3 is 17 residues. The chain's CDR3 is CAISEGTSGGPSYEQYF. The DNA of the CDR3 is TGTGCCATCAGTGAGGGGACTAGCGGGGGGCCGTCCTACGAGCAGTACTTC.

The chain combines TRBV19 with TRBJ1-1; TRBD1 matches 7 bases. Trimming at V came to 6 bases and at J to 2 bases, leaving 24 bases not matched to a gene. Germline V lookup: CDR1 LNHDA, CDR2 SQIVND (reference sequence). CDR3 length: 20 amino acids. The CDR3 loop reads CASSRGPDRVYRGLNTEAFF. In DNA form, the CDR3 reads TGTGCCAGTAGCCGCGGTCCAGACAGGGTTTATCGTGGTTTAAACACTGAAGCTTTCTTT.

This chain uses TRBV5-6 with TRBJ2-7; 9 nucleotides agree with TRBD1. From germline, CDR1 is SGHDT and CDR2 YYEEEE. CDR3 length equals 15 residues. J lost 4 bases, V lost 4 bases, and 9 bases had no gene match. In DNA form, the CDR3 reads TGTGCCAGCAGCCCTTCCGGGACAGGGATTTACGAGCAGTACTTC. This encodes CASSPSGTGIYEQYF.

The chain links TRBV4-1 to TRBJ2-7; D possibly corresponds to TRBD1 (8 bases). With 5 bases removed from V and 4 bases from J, the gap between germline ends came to 12 bases. The CDR3 extends over 13 amino acids. The germline V gene encodes CDR1 MGHRA and CDR2 YSYEKL. CDR3 protein: CASSLQGGYEQYF. Here the CDR3 DNA reads TGCGCCAGCAGCTTACAGGGGGGGTACGAGCAGTACTTC.

CDR3 nucleotides: TGTGCCAGCAGTTCCCTCTTACAGGGCGTGAATTCACCCCTCCACTTT. Translation: CASSSLLQGVNSPLHF. The chain links TRBV27 to TRBJ1-6, with a weak D call TRBD1 (6 bases). In germline, CDR1 is MNHEY, CDR2 SMNVEV (reference sequence). The CDR3 covers 16 residues. V lost 4 bases, J lost 7 bases, and 17 bases lay in between.

The gene calls are TRBV6-1 and TRBJ2-7; 9 positions match TRBD2. CDR1 MNHNS and CDR2 SASEGT come from the germline V gene. The CDR3 extends over 16 amino acids. V was pared by 4 bases and J by 0 bases, with 7 bases of the junction left unmatched. The CDR3 bases are TGTGCCAGCAGTGTAGAGCGGGGGGCACCCTCCTACGAGCAGTACTTC. This sequence encodes CASSVERGAPSYEQYF.

V and J are TRBV5-1 and TRBJ2-7; D possibly corresponds to TRBD2 (5 bases). The germline CDR1 and CDR2 sequences are SGHRS and YFSETQ. V was shortened by 3 bases and J by 5 bases, with 15 bases between the two germline ends. The CDR3 has 14 residues. The CDR3: CASSSGTSFHEQYF. The CDR3 bases are TGCGCCAGCAGCTCAGGAACTAGTTTCCACGAGCAGTACTTC.

The CDR3 coding sequence is TGTGCCAGCAGCCTCGGGACTAGCGGTGGCTACGAGCAGTACTTC. It encodes CASSLGTSGGYEQYF. V and J are TRBV6-6 and TRBJ2-7, with TRBD2 matching 11 bases. The CDR3 contains 15 residues. The germline gives CDR1 MNHNY, CDR2 SVGAGI (reference sequence). V dropped 6 bases and J dropped 3; count of bases not matched to a gene: 7.

The J gene is TRBJ2-1, the V gene TRBV10-1, with D perhaps matching TRBD2 (6 bases). CDR1 and CDR2 (germline): WNHNN, SYGVQD (reference sequence). The CDR3 is made up of 15 amino acids. Trimming stripped 2 bases from V and 5 bases from J, with 13 bases between. CDR3 loop: CASSEQAGSHNEQFF. CDR3 bases: TGCGCCAGCAGTGAGCAGGCGGGGAGCCACAATGAGCAGTTCTTC.

The J gene is TRBJ2-1, the V gene TRBV7-9; D is perhaps TRBD2 (6 bases). Germline assignment: CDR1 SEHNR and CDR2 FQNEAQ (reference sequence). The CDR3 covers 14 residues. Trimming pared 5 bases from V and 7 bases from J, leaving 15 bases between. CDR3 residues: CASSIPGGRNEQFF. DNA of the CDR3: TGTGCCAGCAGCATACCCGGGGGACGGAATGAGCAGTTCTTC.

This CDR3 is CASSYLARDNYGYTF. The CDR3 nucleotides are TGTGCCAGCAGTTACCTCGCCCGAGATAACTATGGCTACACCTTC. This rearrangement joins TRBV6-6 to TRBJ1-2; D is unclear. Trimming took off 2 bases at V and 1 base at J, with 11 bases between the two ends. There are 15 residues in the CDR3. Germline CDR1 and CDR2: MNHNY and SVGAGI (reference sequence).

The chain is built from TRBV30 and TRBJ2-3; D call uncertain. Trimming took 2 bases from V and 4 from J, leaving 10 bases between them. Germline CDR1 and CDR2: GTSNPN and SVGIG (reference sequence). The CDR3 totals 13 residues. For the CDR3, the DNA is TGTGCCTGGAGTTTAACCAGTTCAGATACGCAGTATTTT. Translated: CAWSLTSSDTQYF. Based on the CDR3 plus reference TRBV30 and TRBJ2-3, the full variable domain is SQTIHQWPATLVQPVGSPLSLECTVEGTSNPNLYWYRQAAGRGLQLLFYSVGIGQISSEVPQNLSASRPQDRQFILSSKKLLLSDSGFYLCAWSLTSSDTQYFGPGTRLTVL.

The chain uses TRBV7-2 and TRBJ1-3; D may be TRBD1 (6 bases). The CDR3 extends over 17 amino acids. Per the germline V gene, CDR1 is SGHTA and CDR2 is FQGNSA. V lost 4 bases to trimming and J lost 0 bases, with 16 bases between them. In nucleotides, the CDR3 is TGTGCCAGCAGCTCGGGGCAAGGGGGTTACTCTGGAAACACCATATATTTT. The encoded protein is CASSSGQGGYSGNTIYF.

The genes are TRBV7-6 and TRBJ1-1, with 7 bases identical to TRBD1. The V segment lost 6 bases and the J segment 4 bases; nucleotides outside the gene matches: 5. The CDR3 sequence is 13 residues long. CDR1 is SGHVS and CDR2 is FNYEAQ in the germline V gene. The CDR3 sequence: CASSHQGGTEAFF. Here the CDR3 DNA reads TGTGCCAGCAGTCACCAGGGGGGCACTGAAGCTTTCTTT.

The CDR3 coding sequence is TGTGCCAGCAGCTACGGGGGCACCGGGGAGCTGTTTTTT. This encodes CASSYGGTGELFF. The chain is built from TRBV7-9 and TRBJ2-2; tentative D call: TRBD2 (6 bases). V was clipped by 4 bases and J by 4 bases, with 7 bases between them. The germline gives CDR1 SEHNR, CDR2 FQNEAQ (reference sequence). The CDR3 covers 13 residues.